This T cell receptor (beta chain) was found in a study of shared clonotypes between healthy human individuals. Study conclusions and caveats: Around 4.7% was the fraction of naive CD4 clonotypes found shared across several donors. It was the few donors that limited the genetic and exposure-history diversity represented. Large depth notwithstanding, sorted-subset sequencing proved incomplete by rarefaction.

This CDR3 has 15 amino acids. The V segment lost 0 bases and the J segment 9 bases; nucleotides outside the gene matches: 5. Germline CDR1 and CDR2: SGDLS and YYNGEE. Note on this clone: Its specificity is unknown.

Study processing details: ImmunoSEQ junction-only sequences lacked quality scores, so their filtering differed. Here immunoSEQ multiplex PCR was the method, and the copy in TCRdb shows in-frame clones only, minus some. The DNA gave D and trimming, while V, J and clone size come from that table. The data hold some 1.5 million clones, with approximately 98% observed a single time. The chain has TRBV9 and TRBJ2-1, with 11 bases aligning to TRBD2. What was sequenced was naive CD4+ T cells sorted from blood. Subset defined: CD45RA+ positively selected. This sequence originates from a young man in good health. This CDR3 reads CASSVGSGRGSEQFF. CDR3 DNA: TGTGCCAGCAGCGTAGGTAGCGGGAGGGGTAGTGAGCAGTTCTTC.